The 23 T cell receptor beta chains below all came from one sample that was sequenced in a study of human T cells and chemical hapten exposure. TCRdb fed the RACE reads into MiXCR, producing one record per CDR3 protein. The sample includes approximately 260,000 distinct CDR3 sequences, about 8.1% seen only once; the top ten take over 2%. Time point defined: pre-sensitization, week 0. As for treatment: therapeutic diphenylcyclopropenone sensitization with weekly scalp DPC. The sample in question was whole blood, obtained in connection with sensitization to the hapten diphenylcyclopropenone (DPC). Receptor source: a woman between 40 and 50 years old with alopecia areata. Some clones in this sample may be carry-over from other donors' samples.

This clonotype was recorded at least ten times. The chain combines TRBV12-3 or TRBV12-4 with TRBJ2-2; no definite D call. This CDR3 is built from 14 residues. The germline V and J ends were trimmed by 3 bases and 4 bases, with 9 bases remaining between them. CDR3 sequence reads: CASSFRDSTGELFF. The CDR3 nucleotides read TGTGCCAGCAGTTTTAGAGATTCCACCGGGGAGCTGTTTTTT.

The CDR3 sequence is CSARSLGGDQNEKLFF. CDR3 DNA sequence: TGCAGTGCTAGATCCCTCGGGGGCGACCAGAATGAAAAACTGTTTTTT. The rearrangement links TRBV20-1 to TRBJ1-4; D possibly corresponds to TRBD1 (6 bases). In germline, CDR1 is DFQATT, CDR2 SNEGSKA (reference sequence). CDR3 length equals 16 residues. The V end was cut by 2 bases, the J end by 5 bases, with 18 bases between.

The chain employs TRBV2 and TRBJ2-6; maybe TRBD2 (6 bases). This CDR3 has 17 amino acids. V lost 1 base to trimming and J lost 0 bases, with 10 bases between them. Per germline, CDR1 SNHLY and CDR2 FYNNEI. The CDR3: CASSEGGDFSGANVLTF. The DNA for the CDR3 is TGTGCCAGCAGTGAAGGTGGGGACTTCTCTGGGGCCAACGTCCTGACTTTC.

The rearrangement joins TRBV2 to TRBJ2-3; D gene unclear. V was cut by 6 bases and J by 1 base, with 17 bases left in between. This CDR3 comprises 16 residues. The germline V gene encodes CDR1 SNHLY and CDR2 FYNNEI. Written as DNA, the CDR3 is TGTGCCAGCAGCCGCCCCCCCCGCCAGCGCACAGATACGCAGTATTTT. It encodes CASSRPPRQRTDTQYF.

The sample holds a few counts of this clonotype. For the CDR3, the DNA is TGCAGTGCGTCCCGGGACTCCCAGCACCACGAGCAGTACTTC. The encoded protein is CSASRDSQHHEQYF. The gene calls are TRBV20-1 and TRBJ2-7; D is perhaps TRBD2 (6 bases). Germline values: CDR1 DFQATT, CDR2 SNEGSKA (reference sequence). CDR3 size: 14 residues. Trimming cost V 6 bases and J 5 bases, with 20 bases left between them.

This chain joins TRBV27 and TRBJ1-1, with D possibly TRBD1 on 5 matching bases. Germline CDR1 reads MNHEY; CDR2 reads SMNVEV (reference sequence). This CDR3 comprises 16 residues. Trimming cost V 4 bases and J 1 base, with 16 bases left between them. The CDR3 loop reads CASSSPDIGANTEAFF. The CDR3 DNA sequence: TGTGCCAGCAGTTCTCCGGACATCGGGGCGAACACTGAAGCTTTCTTT.

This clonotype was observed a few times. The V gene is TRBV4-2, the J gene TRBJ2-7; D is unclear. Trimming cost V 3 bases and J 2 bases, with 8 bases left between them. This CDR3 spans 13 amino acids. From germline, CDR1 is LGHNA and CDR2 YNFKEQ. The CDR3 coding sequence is TGTGCCAGCAGCCATGGAGTAGCCTACGAGCAGTACTTC. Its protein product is CASSHGVAYEQYF.

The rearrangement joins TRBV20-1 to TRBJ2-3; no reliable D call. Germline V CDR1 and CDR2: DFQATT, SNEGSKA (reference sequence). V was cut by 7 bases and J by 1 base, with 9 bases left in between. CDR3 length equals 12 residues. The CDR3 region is CSVRLRTDTQYF. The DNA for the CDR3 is TGCAGTGTAAGACTCCGCACAGATACGCAGTATTTT.

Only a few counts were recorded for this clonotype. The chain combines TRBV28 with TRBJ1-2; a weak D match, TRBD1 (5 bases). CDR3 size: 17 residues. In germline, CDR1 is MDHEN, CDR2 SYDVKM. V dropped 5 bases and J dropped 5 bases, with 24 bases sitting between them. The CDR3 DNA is TGTGCCAGCAGTCTAGGGGTCATGGGGTTTTTAGAATATGGCTACACCTTC. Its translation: CASSLGVMGFLEYGYTF.

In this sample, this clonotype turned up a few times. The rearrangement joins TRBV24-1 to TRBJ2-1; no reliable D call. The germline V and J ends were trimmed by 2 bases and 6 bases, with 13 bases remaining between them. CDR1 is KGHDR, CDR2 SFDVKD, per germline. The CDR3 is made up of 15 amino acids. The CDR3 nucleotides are TGTGCCACCAGTGATTCGGAACGAATTACCAATGAGCAGTTCTTC. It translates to CATSDSERITNEQFF.

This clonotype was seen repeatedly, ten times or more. CDR3: CASSLVGNEQFF. CDR3 nucleotide sequence: TGTGCCAGCAGTCTGGTGGGCAATGAGCAGTTCTTC. This rearrangement joins TRBV12-3 or TRBV12-4 to TRBJ2-1; D unresolved. The CDR3 contains 12 residues. V was cut by 5 bases and J by 6 bases, with 8 bases left in between.

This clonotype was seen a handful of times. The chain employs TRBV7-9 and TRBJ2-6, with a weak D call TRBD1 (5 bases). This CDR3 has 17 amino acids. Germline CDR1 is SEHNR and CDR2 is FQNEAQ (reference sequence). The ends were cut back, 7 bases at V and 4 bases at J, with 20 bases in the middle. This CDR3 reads CASNSGRDWTGANVLTF. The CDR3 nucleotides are TGTGCCAGCAACTCCGGCAGGGATTGGACCGGGGCCAACGTCCTGACTTTC.

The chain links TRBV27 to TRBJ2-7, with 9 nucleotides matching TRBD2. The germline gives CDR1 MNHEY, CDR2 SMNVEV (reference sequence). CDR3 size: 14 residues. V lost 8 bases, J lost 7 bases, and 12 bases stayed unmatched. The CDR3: CASPDPSGIGEQYF. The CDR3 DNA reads TGTGCCAGCCCTGACCCTAGCGGGATCGGGGAGCAGTACTTC.

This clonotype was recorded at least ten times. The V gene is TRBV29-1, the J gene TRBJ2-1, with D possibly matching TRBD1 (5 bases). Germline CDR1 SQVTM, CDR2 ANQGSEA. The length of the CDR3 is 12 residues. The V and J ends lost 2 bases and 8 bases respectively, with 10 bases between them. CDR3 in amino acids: CSVEQGGDEQFF. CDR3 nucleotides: TGCAGCGTTGAACAGGGTGGGGATGAGCAGTTCTTC.

The CDR3 DNA follows: TGTGCCAGCAGCTTGTTTTCCTCGCCGGTCATTCCAAACATTCAGTACTTC. Encoded protein: CASSLFSSPVIPNIQYF. V gene TRBV7-9 combines with J gene TRBJ2-4; unclear D gene. Deletions cut 3 bases from V and 6 bases from J, with 21 bases between. CDR3 length: 17 amino acids. The germline CDR1 and CDR2 sequences are SEHNR and FQNEAQ (reference sequence). The full variable domain, in which reference TRBV7-9 and TRBJ2-4 provide the parts outside the CDR3, is DTGVSQNPRHKITKRGQNVTFRCDPISEHNRLYWYRQTLGQGPEFLTYFQNEAQLEKSRLLSDRFSAERPKGSFSTLEIQRTEQGDSAMYLCASSLFSSPVIPNIQYFGAGTRLSVL.

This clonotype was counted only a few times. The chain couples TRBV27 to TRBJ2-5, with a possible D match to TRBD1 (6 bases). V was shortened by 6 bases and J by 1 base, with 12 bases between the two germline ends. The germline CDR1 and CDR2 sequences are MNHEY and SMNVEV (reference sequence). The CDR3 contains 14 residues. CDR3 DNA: TGTGCCAGCAGACGCACAGGGACCCAAGAGACCCAGTACTTC. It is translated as CASRRTGTQETQYF.

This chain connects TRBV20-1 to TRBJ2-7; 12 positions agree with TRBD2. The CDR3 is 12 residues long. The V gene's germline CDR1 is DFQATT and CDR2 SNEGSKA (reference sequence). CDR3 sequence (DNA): TGCAGCCCGGGACTAGCGGGCTACGAGCAGTACTTC. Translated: CSPGLAGYEQYF.

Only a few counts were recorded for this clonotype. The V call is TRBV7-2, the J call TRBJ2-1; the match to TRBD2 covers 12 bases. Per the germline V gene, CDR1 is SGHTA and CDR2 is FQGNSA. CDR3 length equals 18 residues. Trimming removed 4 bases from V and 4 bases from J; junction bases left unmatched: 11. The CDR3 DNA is TGTGCCAGCAGCTCGCGGACCCTAGCGGGAGGGAGGTACAATGAGCAGTTCTTC. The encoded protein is CASSSRTLAGGRYNEQFF.

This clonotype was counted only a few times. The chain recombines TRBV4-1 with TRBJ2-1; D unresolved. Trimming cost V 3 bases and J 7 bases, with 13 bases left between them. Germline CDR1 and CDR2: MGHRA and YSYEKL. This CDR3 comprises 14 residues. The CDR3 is CASSQDNTKNEQFF. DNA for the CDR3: TGCGCCAGCAGCCAGGATAACACGAAAAATGAGCAGTTCTTC.

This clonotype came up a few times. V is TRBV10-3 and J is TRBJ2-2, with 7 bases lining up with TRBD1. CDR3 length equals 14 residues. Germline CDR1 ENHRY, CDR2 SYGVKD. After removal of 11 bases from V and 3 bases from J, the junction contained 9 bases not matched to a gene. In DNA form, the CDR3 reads TGTGCCTCAAGAGGGCAGGGGGACACCGGGGAGCTGTTTTTT. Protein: CASRGQGDTGELFF.

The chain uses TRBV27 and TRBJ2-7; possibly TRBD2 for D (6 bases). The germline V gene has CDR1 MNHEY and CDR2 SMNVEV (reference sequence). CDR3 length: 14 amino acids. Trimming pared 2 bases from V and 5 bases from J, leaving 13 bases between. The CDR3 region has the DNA TGTGCCAGCAGTTTAGCTACCGGGGGAAACGAGCAGTACTTC. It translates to CASSLATGGNEQYF.

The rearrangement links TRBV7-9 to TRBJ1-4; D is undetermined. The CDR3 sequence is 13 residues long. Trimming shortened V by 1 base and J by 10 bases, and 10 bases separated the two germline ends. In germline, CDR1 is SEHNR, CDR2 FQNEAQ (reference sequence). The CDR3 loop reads CASSLGEIGKLFF. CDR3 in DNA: TGTGCCAGCAGCTTAGGCGAGATCGGAAAACTGTTTTTT. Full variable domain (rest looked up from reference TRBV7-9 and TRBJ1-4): DTGVSQNPRHKITKRGQNVTFRCDPISEHNRLYWYRQTLGQGPEFLTYFQNEAQLEKSRLLSDRFSAERPKGSFSTLEIQRTEQGDSAMYLCASSLGEIGKLFFGSGTQLSVL.

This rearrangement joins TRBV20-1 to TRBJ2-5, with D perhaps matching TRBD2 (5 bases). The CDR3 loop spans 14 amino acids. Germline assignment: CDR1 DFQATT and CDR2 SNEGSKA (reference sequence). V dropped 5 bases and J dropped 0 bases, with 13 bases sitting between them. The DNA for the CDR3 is TGCAGTGCTCCACAACTAGGGAACCAAGAGACCCAGTACTTC. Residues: CSAPQLGNQETQYF.